The clone carrying this T cell receptor beta chain occurred once. What it binds is unknown. Produced via immunoSEQ multiplex PCR; TCRdb's table is partial and in-frame only. The sample holds 48,000 or so clones, 60% to 80% seen once. The source of the sample is a study of T cells in localized non-small cell lung cancer. Findings of the study overall: Among the tissues sampled, uninvolved adjacent lung had the highest T cell clonality, above tumor. Sequencing was limited to one tumor region, leaving the possibility of heterogeneity open. Longer survival (overall) was linked to higher T cell density in blood. Among the top 100 tumor clones, a median around 60 appeared in adjacent lung.

Trimming pared 2 bases from V and 12 bases from J, leaving 13 bases between. The CDR3 covers 13 residues. In germline, CDR1 is MDHEN, CDR2 SYDVKM. The genes are TRBV28 and TRBJ1-4; D is unclear. Here the sequenced sample was peripheral blood, taken before any cancer treatment. This receptor was identified in a man aged 40-75 years with stage I squamous cell lung carcinoma. CDR3 in amino acids: CASSLGQAVELFF. CDR3 bases: TGTGCCAGCAGTTTAGGGCAGGCCGTGGAACTGTTTTTT.